The 8 T cell receptor beta chains given below trace back to one sample, sequenced in a study of CD8+CD57+ T cells in acquired aplastic anemia (dated by TCRdb to the late 2010s). Reads for this sample came from an Illumina HiSeq 2000. Genomic DNA served as template for TCR beta VDJ combination and CDR3 sequence profiling. TCRdb applied fastp at Q25 and MiXCR to the public reads, then kept only in-frame beta chains. One record per CDR3 amino acid sequence lists the most common genes and DNA. In this sample the table shows around 160,000 distinct CDR3 sequences, roughly 43% of which occur a single time. The biggest ten clones account for approximately 3% of the sample. Expansion of CD8+CD57+ cells had been shown by flow cytometry in the patients chosen for sequencing. The sequenced sample was sorted CD4+, CD8+, or CD8+CD57+ T cells (not recorded which) from PBMCs. Receptors originate from a human donor with aplastic anemia.

This clonotype was detected only a few times. The chain has TRBV25-1 and TRBJ2-7; D possibly matches TRBD1 or TRBD2 (5 bases each). The germline V gene has CDR1 MGHDK and CDR2 SYGVNS. CDR3 length equals 13 residues. V lost 4 bases and J 6 bases, leaving 13 bases between the germline ends. The CDR3 sequence is CASSVGAEGEQYF. The CDR3 DNA reads TGTGCCAGCAGTGTAGGGGCTGAGGGCGAGCAGTACTTC.

V gene TRBV7-2 combines with J gene TRBJ2-7; D perhaps matches TRBD2 (6 bases). The CDR3 sequence is 14 residues long. V gave up 3 bases and J gave up 3 bases, with 12 bases separating them. Germline CDR1 reads SGHTA; CDR2 reads FQGNSA. This CDR3 reads CASSFSPGGYEQYF. The CDR3 bases are TGTGCCAGCAGCTTCAGTCCCGGGGGCTACGAGCAGTACTTC. Together with reference TRBV7-2 and TRBJ2-7, the CDR3 gives the full variable domain: GAGVSQSPSNKVTEKGKDVELRCDPISGHTALYWYRQSLGQGLEFLIYFQGNSAPDKSGLPSDRFSAERTGGSVSTLTIQRTQQEDSAVYLCASSFSPGGYEQYFGPGTRLTVT.

Turning to this clonotype: A much larger clonotype is one base distant, so this may be a read error. The chain recombines TRBV5-1 with TRBJ2-1; D call uncertain. This CDR3 has 12 amino acids. CDR1 and CDR2 (germline): SGHRS, YFSETQ. The CDR3 loop reads CAGSLVLNEQFF. The CDR3 bases are TGCGCCGGCAGCTTGGTTTTAAATGAGCAGTTCTTC.

This clonotype was found once. The CDR3 nucleotides read TGTGCCAGCAGCTTACTTTCTATTCCAGGGGGCTCGGGAGAGCAGTACTTC. Amino acid sequence: CASSLLSIPGGSGEQYF. This chain joins TRBV7-6 and TRBJ2-7, with 8 bases lining up with TRBD1. Germline CDR1 reads SGHVS; CDR2 reads FNYEAQ. With V trimmed by 2 bases and J by 7 bases, 16 bases remained unmatched. The CDR3 is 17 residues long.

Of note for this clonotype: A much more abundant neighbour one base away suggests this may be a read error. The CDR3 spells CASSQDSFRDQLF. CDR3 DNA: TGCGCCAGCAGCCAAGATTCTTTCAGGGACCAGCTCTTC. The chain employs TRBV4-1 and TRBJ2-1, with D perhaps assigned TRBD1 or TRBD2 (5 bases each). Germline-derived CDR1 and CDR2 are MGHRA and YSYEKL. The CDR3 totals 13 residues.

The chain couples TRBV7-2 to TRBJ1-1; 11 bases are shared with TRBD1. Germline loops: CDR1 SGHTA, CDR2 FQGNSA. The junction had 2 bases not matched to a gene; V was cut back by 1 base and J by 4 bases. The CDR3 covers 15 residues. The CDR3 DNA reads as TGTGCCAGCAGCTTAGGTGGGACAGGGGGCACTGAAGCTTTCTTT. This gives the protein CASSLGGTGGTEAFF.

As regards this clonotype: A much larger clone lies a single base off, so this may be a read error. This chain joins TRBV19 and TRBJ1-1; the D gene is possibly TRBD1 (5 bases). The CDR3 is 16 residues long. CDR1 and CDR2 (germline): LNHDA, SQIVND (reference sequence). V was shortened by 7 bases and J by 1 base, with 19 bases between the two germline ends. In DNA form, the CDR3 reads TGTGCCAGTACTCTTCCTTCCGGGACTCCGAACACTGAAGCTTTCTTT. It encodes CASTLPSGTPNTEAFF.

The chain joins TRBV19 to TRBJ1-5; D unresolved. Trimming removed 1 base from V and 5 bases from J, with 6 bases in between. In germline, CDR1 is LNHDA, CDR2 SQIVND (reference sequence). CDR3 size: 13 residues. This chain's CDR3 is CASSIAEHQPQHF. CDR3 sequence (DNA): TGTGCCAGTAGTATAGCAGAACATCAGCCCCAGCATTTT.